This TCR beta chain is drawn from a study of T cell changes during pregnancy in multiple sclerosis. Assay used: immunoSEQ multiplex PCR; TCRdb lists only in-frame clones, some missing. Of fewer than 110,000 clones listed, 85% to 95% are singletons. The CDR3 has 15 residues. Trimming removed 6 bases at V and 8 bases at J, with 19 bases between. The V gene's germline CDR1 is SEHNR and CDR2 FQNEAQ (reference sequence). The starting material was peripheral blood, obtained in the third trimester of pregnancy. The sequence came from a female donor in good health, enrolled as a control in a pregnancy study. The rearrangement joins TRBV7-9 to TRBJ1-4, with D unclear. CDR3 bases: TGTGCCAGCAGTCACCACGTGGAGCCGGTAGAAAAACTGTTTTTT. Protein product: CASSHHVEPVEKLFF.